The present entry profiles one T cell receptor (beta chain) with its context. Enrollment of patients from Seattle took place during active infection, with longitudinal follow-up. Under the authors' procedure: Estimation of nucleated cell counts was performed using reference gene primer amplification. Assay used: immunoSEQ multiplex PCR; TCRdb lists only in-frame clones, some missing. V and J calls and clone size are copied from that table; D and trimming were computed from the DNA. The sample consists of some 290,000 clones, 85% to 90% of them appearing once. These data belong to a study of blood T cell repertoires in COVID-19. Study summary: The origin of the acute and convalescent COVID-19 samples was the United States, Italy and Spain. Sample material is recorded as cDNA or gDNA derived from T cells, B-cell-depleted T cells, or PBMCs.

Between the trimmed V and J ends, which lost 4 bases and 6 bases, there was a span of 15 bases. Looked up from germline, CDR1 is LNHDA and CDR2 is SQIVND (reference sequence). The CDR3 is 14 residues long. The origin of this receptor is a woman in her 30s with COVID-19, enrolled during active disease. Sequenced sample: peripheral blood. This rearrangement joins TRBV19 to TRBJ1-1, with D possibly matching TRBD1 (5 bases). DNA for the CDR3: TGTGCCAGTAGTACGTGGAGAGACAGCCCTGAAGCTTTCTTT. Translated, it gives CASSTWRDSPEAFF. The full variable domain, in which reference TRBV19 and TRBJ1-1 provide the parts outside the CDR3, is DGGITQSPKYLFRKEGQNVTLSCEQNLNHDAMYWYRQDPGQGLRLIYYSQIVNDFQKGDIAEGYSVSREKKESFPLTVTSAQKNPTAFYLCASSTWRDSPEAFFGQGTRLTVV.